This TCR beta chain was captured by sequencing in a study of blood T cell repertoires in COVID-19. Overall study context: Acute and convalescent COVID-19 specimens originated in the United States, Italy and Spain.

Per the study methods: Amplification of reference gene primers was used by the study to estimate nucleated cell counts. Using immunoSEQ multiplex PCR, the repertoire was profiled, and TCRdb retains in-frame clones only, with some absent. V and J calls and clone size are those listed in that table; D and trimming were worked out from the DNA. The data show about 19,000 clones, around 90% seen once. Sequenced: peripheral blood. This TCR derives from a human donor in a cohort sampled during active COVID-19.

CDR3 region: CASSLVGVHEQYF. The CDR3, as DNA: TGCGCCAGCAGCTTGGTCGGTGTCCACGAGCAGTACTTC. The chain has TRBV5-1 and TRBJ2-7; D remains ambiguous. From germline, CDR1 is SGHRS and CDR2 YFSETQ. This CDR3 has 13 residues. Trimming left V 0 bases short and J 5 bases short, with 9 bases between.